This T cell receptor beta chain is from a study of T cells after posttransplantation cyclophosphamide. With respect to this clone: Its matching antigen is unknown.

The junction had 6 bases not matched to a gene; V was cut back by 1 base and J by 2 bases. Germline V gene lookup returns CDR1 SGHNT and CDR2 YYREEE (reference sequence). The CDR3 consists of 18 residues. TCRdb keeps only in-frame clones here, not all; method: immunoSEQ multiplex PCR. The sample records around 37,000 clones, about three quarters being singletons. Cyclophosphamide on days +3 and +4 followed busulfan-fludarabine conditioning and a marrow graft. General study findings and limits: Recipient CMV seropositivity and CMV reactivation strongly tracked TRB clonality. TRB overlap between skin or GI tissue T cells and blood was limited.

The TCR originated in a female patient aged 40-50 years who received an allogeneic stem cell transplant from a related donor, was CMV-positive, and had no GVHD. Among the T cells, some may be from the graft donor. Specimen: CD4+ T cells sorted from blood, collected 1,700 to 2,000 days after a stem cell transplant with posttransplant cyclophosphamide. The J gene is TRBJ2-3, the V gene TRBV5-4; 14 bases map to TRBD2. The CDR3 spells CASSLLGTSGGFTDTQYF. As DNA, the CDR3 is TGTGCCAGCAGCTTGTTAGGGACTAGCGGGGGATTCACAGATACGCAGTATTTT.